The 23 T cell receptor beta chains below come from one sample, sequenced in a study of shared clonotypes between healthy human individuals. Repertoires were generated with immunoSEQ multiplex PCR, while TCRdb's copy carries only in-frame clones and drops some. The sample includes around 2.5 million clones, approximately 93% of them seen just once. The sequenced sample consisted of naive CD4+ T cells from PBMCs. This sample's subset: CD45RA+ positively selected. The source is a man between 18 and 29 years old in good health. Some clones in this sample may be carry-over from other donors' samples.

The chain has TRBV19 and TRBJ2-7; tentatively, D is TRBD2 (5 bases). V lost 3 bases and J 3 bases, leaving 12 bases between the germline ends. The CDR3 runs to 14 residues. Germline V gives CDR1 LNHDA, CDR2 SQIVND (reference sequence). The CDR3 is CASSMGGAGYEQYF. For the CDR3, the DNA is TGTGCCAGTAGTATGGGCGGTGCGGGCTACGAGCAGTACTTC.

The chain combines TRBV18 with TRBJ2-6, with D unclear. V lost 1 base, J lost 0 bases, and 13 bases lay in between. The CDR3 spans 18 residues. Germline V gives CDR1 KGHSH, CDR2 LQKENI. The CDR3 nucleotides read TGTGCCAGCTCACCACTGCAGCTTACAAGCTCTGGGGCCAACGTCCTGACTTTC. Its protein is CASSPLQLTSSGANVLTF.

V is TRBV29-1 and J is TRBJ2-7, with TRBD2 identical over 9 bases. Trimming at V came to 7 bases and at J to 4 bases, leaving 8 bases not matched to a gene. CDR1 SQVTM and CDR2 ANQGSEA come from the germline V gene. CDR3 length: 13 amino acids. CDR3 loop: CSARTSECYEQYF. The CDR3 DNA reads as TGCAGCGCCCGGACTAGCGAATGTTACGAGCAGTACTTC.

J is TRBJ1-4 and V is TRBV27, with no clear D. Trimming left V 2 bases short and J 8 bases short, with 6 bases between. This CDR3 comprises 12 residues. Germline values: CDR1 MNHEY, CDR2 SMNVEV (reference sequence). CDR3 sequence: CASSLSLEKLFF. The CDR3 nucleotides read TGTGCCAGCAGTTTAAGTTTGGAAAAACTGTTTTTT.

The V and J genes are TRBV2 and TRBJ1-2, with 10 bases fitting TRBD1. Germline CDR1 reads SNHLY; CDR2 reads FYNNEI. Trimming removed 6 bases from V and 6 bases from J; junction bases left unmatched: 4. The CDR3 length is 13 residues. The CDR3: CASRATGGNGYTF. Written as DNA, the CDR3 is TGTGCCAGCAGGGCGACAGGGGGCAATGGCTACACCTTC.

The V gene is TRBV9, the J gene TRBJ2-1; 12 nucleotides line up with TRBD2. The ends lost 0 bases at V and 7 bases at J; junction bases unmatched: 5. From germline, CDR1 is SGDLS and CDR2 YYNGEE. This CDR3 is built from 16 residues. CDR3 coding DNA: TGTGCCAGCAGCGTAGGTCTAGCGGGAGGGTGGAATGAGCAGTTCTTC. This encodes CASSVGLAGGWNEQFF.

CDR3 loop: CASSPTESQPQHF. CDR3 bases: TGTGCCAGCTCACCGACAGAAAGTCAGCCCCAGCATTTT. This chain links TRBV18 with TRBJ1-5; a possible D gene is TRBD1 (5 bases). The CDR3 is 13 residues long. From germline, CDR1 is KGHSH and CDR2 LQKENI. Trimming removed 3 bases at V and 6 bases at J, with 9 bases between.

To note about this clone: Other DNA variants within this sample encode the same CDR3. The rearrangement joins TRBV28 to TRBJ1-2, with TRBD1 as a possible D gene (6 bases). With 2 bases removed from V and 5 bases from J, the gap between germline ends came to 12 bases. The CDR3 contains 14 residues. Germline V gene lookup returns CDR1 MDHEN and CDR2 SYDVKM. CDR3 nucleotide sequence: TGTGCCAGCAGTTTAGGGGGCGCAGGGTATGGCTACACCTTC. The encoded protein is CASSLGGAGYGYTF.

This chain uses TRBV29-1 with TRBJ2-1, with a possible D match to TRBD2 (5 bases). Germline V gene lookup returns CDR1 SQVTM and CDR2 ANQGSEA. The CDR3 sequence is 16 residues long. CDR3 amino acids: CTAADPMGSSYNEQFF. In DNA form, the CDR3 reads TGCACAGCAGCGGACCCCATGGGGAGCTCCTACAATGAGCAGTTCTTC.

In this sample, this clone turned up once. The identical CDR3 is also encoded by other nucleotide sequences in the sample. This chain joins TRBV25-1 and TRBJ2-7, with TRBD1 matching over 8 bases. Trimming took 6 bases from V and 10 from J; bases not matched to a gene: 17. Germline V gene lookup returns CDR1 MGHDK and CDR2 SYGVNS. This CDR3 is 15 amino acids long. The CDR3 sequence: CASRETSPGQEIQYF. The CDR3 DNA sequence: TGTGCCAGCAGGGAAACTTCACCGGGACAGGAAATCCAGTACTTC.

The CDR3 spells CASSRRGREETQYF. As DNA, the CDR3 is TGTGCCAGCAGCCGAAGGGGGCGGGAAGAGACCCAGTACTTC. The rearrangement joins TRBV7-9 to TRBJ2-5, with 7 bases aligning to TRBD1. Germline values: CDR1 SEHNR, CDR2 FQNEAQ (reference sequence). CDR3 length equals 14 residues. The V and J ends lost 5 bases and 3 bases, in that order; junction bases with no gene match: 6.

The chain recombines TRBV15 with TRBJ2-1, with a possible D match to TRBD1 (6 bases). The V gene's germline CDR1 is LNHNV and CDR2 YYDKDF (reference sequence). The CDR3 loop spans 13 amino acids. V was clipped by 5 bases and J by 9 bases, with 14 bases between them. CDR3 region: CATSGYRAGEQFF. The CDR3 coding sequence is TGTGCCACCAGCGGATACAGGGCAGGTGAGCAGTTCTTC. The entire variable domain, with the rest obtained from reference TRBV15 and TRBJ2-1, is as follows: DAMVIQNPRYQVTQFGKPVTLSCSQTLNHNVMYWYQQKSSQAPKLLFHYYDKDFNNEADTPDNFQSRRPNTSFCFLDIRSPGLGDTAMYLCATSGYRAGEQFFGPGTRLTVL.

This chain links TRBV7-9 with TRBJ2-5; 11 bases agree with TRBD2. The CDR3 is 19 residues long. Germline loops: CDR1 SEHNR, CDR2 FQNEAQ (reference sequence). V gave up 0 bases and J gave up 4 bases; unmatched junction bases: 13. The CDR3 DNA reads as TGTGCCAGCAGCTTAGCGGTATATACTAGCGGGAGAAATGGAGAGACCCAGTACTTC. Amino acid sequence: CASSLAVYTSGRNGETQYF.

The V gene is TRBV7-2, the J gene TRBJ1-1, with 8 bases identical to TRBD1. Per germline, CDR1 SGHTA and CDR2 FQGNSA. V was clipped by 3 bases and J by 2 bases; unmatched bases: 5. The CDR3 runs 15 residues. The CDR3 region is CASSFVTGDNTEAFF. CDR3 DNA sequence: TGTGCCAGCAGCTTTGTGACAGGGGACAACACTGAAGCTTTCTTT.

This chain uses TRBV10-3 with TRBJ1-1, with 8 bases fitting TRBD1. Losses at the gene ends were 4 bases for V and 0 bases for J; bases not matched to a gene: 7. This CDR3 is 16 amino acids long. From germline, CDR1 is ENHRY and CDR2 SYGVKD. The CDR3 region is CAISGRQGIVNTEAFF. In DNA form, the CDR3 reads TGTGCCATCAGTGGGCGACAGGGGATCGTGAACACTGAAGCTTTCTTT.

This chain links TRBV19 with TRBJ2-7, with 7 nucleotides matching TRBD1. The CDR3 totals 13 residues. Germline V gene sequence: CDR1 LNHDA, CDR2 SQIVND (reference sequence). V was clipped by 3 bases and J by 1 base; unmatched bases: 0. This chain's CDR3 is CASSMTGSYEQYF. For the CDR3, the DNA is TGTGCCAGTAGTATGACAGGGTCCTACGAGCAGTACTTC.

This chain connects TRBV5-1 to TRBJ2-2; D call uncertain. The germline gives CDR1 SGHRS, CDR2 YFSETQ. This CDR3 spans 14 amino acids. With 0 bases removed from V and 3 bases from J, the gap between germline ends came to 6 bases. The CDR3: CASSLGLYTGELFF. CDR3 coding DNA: TGCGCCAGCAGCTTGGGGTTATACACCGGGGAGCTGTTTTTT.

The V gene is TRBV5-5, the J gene TRBJ1-1, with D hard to call. Germline loops: CDR1 SGHKS, CDR2 YYEKEE (reference sequence). This CDR3 is built from 13 residues. V lost 0 bases, J lost 3 bases, and 6 bases lay in between. The CDR3 nucleotides read TGTGCCAGCAGCTTGGAAGTGGACACTGAAGCTTTCTTT. Translated: CASSLEVDTEAFF.

The V call is TRBV19, the J call TRBJ2-5, with D uncertain. Trimming removed 5 bases at V and 5 bases at J, with 9 bases between. This CDR3 comprises 12 residues. The germline V gene has CDR1 LNHDA and CDR2 SQIVND (reference sequence). The DNA for the CDR3 is TGTGCCAGTAGTGCCGAACAGGAGACCCAGTACTTC. Its translation is CASSAEQETQYF.

A single count supports this clone. The rearrangement joins TRBV7-3 to TRBJ2-2; 7 bases align to TRBD1. The CDR3 totals 15 residues. Germline assignment: CDR1 SGHTA and CDR2 FQGTGA. V shed 4 bases and J 4 bases; nucleotides not matched to a gene: 6. For the CDR3, the DNA is TGTGCCAGCAGCTCGACAGGGACGGTCACCGGGGAGCTGTTTTTT. Protein sequence: CASSSTGTVTGELFF. The full variable domain, in which reference TRBV7-3 and TRBJ2-2 provide the parts outside the CDR3, is GAGVSQTPSNKVTEKGKYVELRCDPISGHTALYWYRQSLGQGPEFLIYFQGTGAADDSGLPNDRFFAVRPEGSVSTLKIQRTERGDSAVYLCASSSTGTVTGELFFGEGSRLTVL.

This chain uses TRBV18 with TRBJ2-7; D ambiguous. Germline CDR1 is KGHSH and CDR2 is LQKENI. CDR3 length equals 13 residues. Between the trimmed V and J ends, which lost 0 bases and 6 bases, there was a span of 9 bases. The CDR3 protein is CASSPPVVSEQYF. In nucleotides, the CDR3 is TGTGCCAGCTCACCACCTGTAGTATCCGAGCAGTACTTC.

V and J are TRBV28 and TRBJ2-1; no clear D. The germline gives CDR1 MDHEN, CDR2 SYDVKM. Trimming took 2 bases from V and 9 from J, leaving 11 bases between them. CDR3 length: 13 amino acids. The CDR3 DNA follows: TGTGCCAGCAGTTTAGCGGCTCCCGGTGAGCAGTTCTTC. Its protein is CASSLAAPGEQFF.

This sequence joins TRBV18 and TRBJ2-5, with D perhaps matching TRBD2 (5 bases). This CDR3 spans 14 amino acids. Trimming removed 6 bases from V and 4 bases from J, with 15 bases in between. CDR1 and CDR2 (germline): KGHSH, LQKENI. CDR3 sequence (DNA): TGTGCCAGCTCGAGCTCCGGGGTGGGAGAGACCCAGTACTTC. This codes for CASSSSGVGETQYF.